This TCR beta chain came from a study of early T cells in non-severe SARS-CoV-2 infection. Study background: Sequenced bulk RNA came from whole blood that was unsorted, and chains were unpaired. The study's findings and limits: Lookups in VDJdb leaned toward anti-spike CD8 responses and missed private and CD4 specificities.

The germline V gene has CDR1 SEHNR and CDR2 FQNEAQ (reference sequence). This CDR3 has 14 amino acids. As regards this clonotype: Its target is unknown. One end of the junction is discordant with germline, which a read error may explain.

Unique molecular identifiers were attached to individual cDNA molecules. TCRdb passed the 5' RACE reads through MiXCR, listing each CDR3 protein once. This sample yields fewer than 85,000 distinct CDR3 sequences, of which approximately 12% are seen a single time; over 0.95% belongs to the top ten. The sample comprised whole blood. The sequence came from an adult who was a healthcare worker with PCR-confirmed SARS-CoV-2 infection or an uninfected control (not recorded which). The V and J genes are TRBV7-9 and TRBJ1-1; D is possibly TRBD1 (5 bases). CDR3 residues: CASSLEGLMAEALF. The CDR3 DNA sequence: TGTGCAAGCAGCTTAGAGGGGCTTATGGCTGAAGCTTTATTT.